This T cell receptor (beta chain) was retrieved from a study of shared clonotypes between healthy human individuals. Findings and limits, study-wide: Investigators expected sequencing depth to affect clonotype sharing among donors. The naive CD4 repertoires of several donors were compared, and around 4.7% of clonotypes were shared.

Template for every sorted-subset replicate PCR totaled about 0.2 ug DNA, roughly 30,000 T cell genomes. Under the authors' procedure: As immunoSEQ supplied junction-only sequences (without quality scores), filtering differed. The table came from immunoSEQ multiplex PCR; TCRdb's copy has only in-frame clones and leaves some out. That table supplies the V and J calls and clone size; D and trimming were determined from the DNA. Here the sample spans around 2,000,000 clones, under 95% being singletons. V was clipped by 6 bases and J by 7 bases, with 12 bases between them. Germline CDR1 is MDHEN and CDR2 is SYDVKM. The CDR3 has 13 residues. This clone was counted once. Its antigen is as yet unknown. CD8 cells regarded as naive lacked CD45RO, were positively chosen for CCR7, and omitted terminally differentiated effector memory CD45RA+ cells.

Sequenced: naive CD8+ T cells from PBMCs. The clonotype was recovered from a man between 18 and 35 years old in good health. Some clones in this sample may be carry-over from other donors' samples. The chain employs TRBV28 and TRBJ2-2; possible D gene TRBD2, 5 bases. The CDR3, as DNA: TGTGCCAGCAGGGGCCTTGAGGGCGGGGAGCTGTTTTTT. It translates to CASRGLEGGELFF.